Below, 27 T cell receptor delta chains from the same sample are listed, as sequenced in a study of gamma-delta T cells after stem cell transplantation (TCRdb year 2016). Libraries came from RT-PCR. The sequencing machine was an Illumina MiSeq. Via CATT, TCRdb reprocessed the public reads, and rows with identical DNA were then joined. This sample comprises about 1,100 delta-chain clones, roughly 3.8% of them detected only once. 52% of the sample is taken by the ten largest. Sequenced sample: gamma-delta T cells. These receptors were obtained from a human donor. It is not recorded whose cells these are; they may come from a transplant donor.

This clone is judged medium-sized. V and J are TRDV2 and TRDJ1, with TRDD3 matching 11 bases. Trimming took 6 bases from V and 2 from J; bases not matched to a gene: 10. Germline V CDR1 and CDR2: GEAIGNYY, EKD. The CDR3 sequence is 16 residues long. The CDR3 coding sequence is TGTGCCTGTAGCAAAGTGGGGGATACGGCGACCGATAAACTCATCTTT. This translates into CACSKVGDTATDKLIF.

Regarding this clone: A read error likely explains this, since a far larger clone differs by one base. The chain is built from TRDV2 and TRDJ1, with TRDD3 matching 8 bases. CDR3 size: 15 residues. Germline lookup yields CDR1 GEAIGNYY and CDR2 EKD. The CDR3 reads CARDTVGGSSDKLIF. In DNA, the CDR3 is TGTGCCCGTGACACCGTTGGGGGATCTAGCGATAAACTCATCTTT.

Regarding this clone: This likely came from a read error, as a far larger clone is one base away. This chain uses TRDV2 with TRDJ1; TRDD3 is a possible D gene (6 bases). Trimming removed 3 bases at V and 3 bases at J, with 22 bases between. This CDR3 is built from 17 residues. CDR1 is GEAIGNYY, CDR2 EKD, per germline. DNA of the CDR3: TGTGCCTGTGACCCGTTGGGGGGGAATACGTCTGCCGATAAACTCATCTTT. Translating gives CACDPLGGNTSADKLIF.

This clone has just a few counts. TCRdb pairs this DNA with a much larger clone's protein that differs at residue 13, likely a read error; the protein shown was translated from the DNA. The rearrangement links TRDV2 to TRDJ3; 9 nucleotides line up with TRDD3. Per the germline V gene, CDR1 is GEAIGNYY and CDR2 is EKD. The CDR3 is made up of 20 amino acids. The CDR3 DNA reads as TGTGCCTGTGACGGTACTGGGGGAGGATCCCCCACCTGTGACACCCGACAGATGTTTTTC. This translates into CACDGTGGGSPTCDTRQMFF.

This clone appeared a few times. A far larger clone is one base from this, pointing to a likely read error. The genes are TRDV2 and TRDJ1, with D maybe TRDD3 (6 bases). Trimming shortened V by 0 bases and J by 0 bases, and 16 bases separated the two germline ends. The CDR3 is 17 amino acids. CDR1 is GEAIGNYY, CDR2 EKD, per germline. The CDR3 is CACDTVGPGGNTDKLIF. The CDR3 DNA sequence: TGTGCCTGTGACACCGTCGGACCGGGGGGAAACACCGATAAACTCATCTTT.

This clone is deemed medium-sized. A far more abundant clone sits one base away, making this likely a read error. This chain links TRDV2 with TRDJ3, with 10 positions matching TRDD3. J gave up 7 bases and V 0 bases, and 14 bases lay outside the gene matches. Germline values: CDR1 GEAIGNYY, CDR2 EKD. CDR3 length: 20 amino acids. In DNA, the CDR3 is TGTGCCTGTGACACCGCAGACCCGGGGGATACGCATAAAGACACCCGACAGATGTTTTTC. Amino acid sequence: CACDTADPGDTHKDTRQMFF.

This clone is medium-sized in the sample. The same CDR3 also results from other DNA sequences found in this sample. The chain's CDR3 is CACDTVGYPTDKLIF. CDR3 DNA sequence: TGTGCCTGTGACACCGTGGGATACCCCACCGATAAACTCATCTTT. The chain joins TRDV2 to TRDJ1; TRDD3 agrees at 7 bases. The germline gives CDR1 GEAIGNYY, CDR2 EKD. V trimming: 0 bases; J trimming: 1 base; junction bases outside the gene matches: 4. This CDR3 has 15 residues.

This chain joins TRDV2 and TRDJ3, with 11 bases that match TRDD3. Trimming removed 2 bases from V and 0 bases from J; junction bases left unmatched: 2. The CDR3 loop spans 18 amino acids. Looked up from germline, CDR1 is GEAIGNYY and CDR2 is EKD. CDR3 in amino acids: CACDSTGGYSWDTRQMFF. In DNA form, the CDR3 reads TGTGCCTGTGACAGTACTGGGGGATACTCCTGGGACACCCGACAGATGTTTTTC.

This chain links TRDV2 with TRDJ1; 7 bases line up with TRDD3. The CDR3 loop spans 15 amino acids. V was pared by 3 bases and J by 7 bases, with 13 bases of the junction left unmatched. The V gene's germline CDR1 is GEAIGNYY and CDR2 EKD. The CDR3 reads CACDGLTGIQRKLIF. The CDR3 nucleotides are TGTGCCTGTGACGGCCTTACTGGGATACAGCGTAAACTCATCTTT.

This clone was picked up a small number of times. CDR3 region: CACDPVLGDGYTDKLIF. The CDR3 nucleotides read TGTGCCTGTGACCCGGTACTGGGGGACGGTTACACCGATAAACTCATCTTT. This rearrangement joins TRDV2 to TRDJ1, with 9 bases matching TRDD3. Germline V gene data show CDR1 as GEAIGNYY and CDR2 as EKD. The CDR3 is 17 residues long. Losses at the gene ends were 3 bases for V and 0 bases for J; bases not matched to a gene: 10.

This clone was seen a few times. A far larger clone is only one base removed, so a read error is likely. The same CDR3 arises from other DNA sequences in this sample as well. The chain recombines TRDV2 with TRDJ1; TRDD3 aligns across 8 bases. The germline CDR1 and CDR2 sequences are GEAIGNYY and EKD. The ends lost 0 bases at V and 0 bases at J; junction bases unmatched: 8. The CDR3 totals 17 residues. DNA of the CDR3: TGTGCCTGTGACACCGTCGGACTGGGGGGGAACACCGATAAACTCATCTTT. Protein sequence: CACDTVGLGGNTDKLIF.

The table lists this clone with a few counts. TCRdb assigns this DNA the protein of a much larger clone, which departs from its translation at residue 7; this likely reflects a read error, and the protein shown comes from translating the DNA. V and J are TRDV2 and TRDJ1; 11 nucleotides line up with TRDD3. V shed 4 bases and J 4 bases; nucleotides not matched to a gene: 13. This CDR3 is 17 amino acids long. The germline V gene has CDR1 GEAIGNYY and CDR2 EKD. The CDR3 nucleotides read TGTGCCTGTGATACCGTGGTTGGGGGATACGCCGGCGATAAACTCATCTTT. Its protein is CACDTVVGGYAGDKLIF.

This clone is judged large. Other DNA sequences in this sample translate to the same CDR3. The V call is TRDV2, the J call TRDJ1, with D maybe TRDD3 (5 bases). Trimming removed 0 bases at V and 1 base at J, with 14 bases between. The CDR3 has 16 amino acids. Looked up from germline, CDR1 is GEAIGNYY and CDR2 is EKD. This chain's CDR3 is CACDTGFGGFTDKLIF. The CDR3 bases are TGTGCCTGTGACACCGGTTTCGGGGGGTTCACCGATAAACTCATCTTT.

By frequency in the sample, this clone is large (0.1 to 1%). This clone may be a read error of a much larger clone one base away. The chain has TRDV2 and TRDJ1; tentatively, D is TRDD3 (5 bases). V gave up 0 bases and J gave up 1 base, with 8 bases separating them. In germline, CDR1 is GEAIGNYY, CDR2 EKD. The CDR3 covers 14 residues. CDR3 protein: CACDTVGTTDKLIF. In DNA, the CDR3 is TGTGCCTGTGACACCGTGGGGACCACCGATAAACTCATCTTT.

With respect to this clone: The translation of this DNA and the TCRdb protein of a much larger clone differ at residue 11, probably owing to a read error; the protein shown here is translated from the DNA. This chain connects TRDV2 to TRDJ1, with 9 bases that match TRDD3. CDR3 size: 14 residues. Germline V gene data show CDR1 as GEAIGNYY and CDR2 as EKD. The CDR3 sequence is CASDKLGDTDRLIF. In nucleotides, the CDR3 is TGTGCCTCTGACAAACTGGGGGACACCGATAGACTCATCTTT.

A note on this clone: A much larger clone differs from this one at a single base, so this may be a read error. At the DNA level, this CDR3 is encoded by other sequences in the same sample as well. The J gene is TRDJ1, the V gene TRDV2; 9 nucleotides agree with TRDD2. CDR3 length equals 21 residues. V was clipped by 3 bases and J by 3 bases; unmatched bases: 25. CDR1 is GEAIGNYY, CDR2 EKD, per germline. This chain's CDR3 is CACDPIGLPTGDGGSPDKLIF. As DNA, the CDR3 is TGTGCCTGTGACCCGATCGGCCTTCCTACGGGGGATGGTGGATCCCCCGATAAACTCATCTTT.

This clone was counted between two and nine times. The protein recorded in TCRdb matches a much larger clone and deviates from this DNA's translation at residue 12, suggesting a read error; the protein here is obtained by translating the DNA. This sequence joins TRDV2 and TRDJ1; TRDD3 agrees at 13 bases. Trimming took 0 bases from V and 0 from J; bases not matched to a gene: 9. CDR3 size: 19 residues. CDR1 and CDR2 (germline): GEAIGNYY, EKD. This CDR3 reads CACDTVSTGGYANTDKLIF. CDR3 DNA: TGTGCCTGTGACACCGTGAGCACTGGGGGATACGCGAACACCGATAAACTCATCTTT.

This clone showed up just a few times. TCRdb has a much larger clone's protein, which differs at residue 3 from the translation of this DNA, likely because of a read error; what is shown is the protein translated from the DNA. This sequence joins TRDV2 and TRDJ1; TRDD3 matches 12 bases. This CDR3 comprises 19 residues. Germline CDR1 and CDR2: GEAIGNYY and EKD. The CDR3 DNA reads as TGTGCCCGTGACACCGTGAGCACTGGGGGATACACGAACACCGATAAACTCATCTTT. Translating gives CARDTVSTGGYTNTDKLIF.

There are a few counts of this clone. This is likely an artifact of a read error, given a far larger clone one base away. The chain has TRDV2 and TRDJ1; 8 bases match TRDD3. V dropped 1 base and J dropped 0; count of bases not matched to a gene: 12. The CDR3 is 18 residues long. CDR1 and CDR2 from the germline V gene are GEAIGNYY and EKD. Written as DNA, the CDR3 is TGTGCCTGTGACACGGTGGCTGGGGGACCAGTGGACACCGATAAACTCATCTTT. This encodes CACDTVAGGPVDTDKLIF.

A few counts support this clone. This DNA's translation and the protein TCRdb lists, from a much larger clone, do not match at residue 9, likely due to a read error; the protein shown is translated from the DNA. The chain links TRDV2 to TRDJ1; TRDD3 aligns across 7 bases. Germline-derived CDR1 and CDR2 are GEAIGNYY and EKD. CDR3 length: 20 amino acids. After removal of 0 bases from V and 1 base from J, the junction contained 19 bases not matched to a gene. CDR3 bases: TGTGCCTGTGACACCGTTTCTTTCCCAAAGGCTGGGGGGATCACCGATAAACTCATCTTT. This translates into CACDTVSFPKAGGITDKLIF.

With regard to this clone: This is likely an artifact of a read error, given a far larger clone one base away. Other DNA variants within this sample encode the same CDR3. The chain joins TRDV2 to TRDJ1, with 13 bases fitting TRDD3. J was trimmed by 2 bases and V by 3 bases; bases with no gene match: 8. The CDR3 length is 17 residues. CDR1 and CDR2 (germline): GEAIGNYY, EKD. CDR3 amino acids: CACDAVLGDTRTDKLIF. Here the CDR3 DNA reads TGTGCCTGTGACGCCGTACTGGGGGATACGCGGACCGATAAACTCATCTTT.

This clone is medium-sized by share. The rearrangement uses TRDV1 and TRDJ1, with a tentative D call TRDD3 (7 bases). The CDR3 is 19 amino acids. V was trimmed by 2 bases and J by 3 bases, leaving 25 bases between them. Germline CDR1 TSWWSYY, CDR2 QGS. CDR3 region: CALGEDNLFLRTGADKLIF. CDR3 DNA sequence: TGTGCTCTTGGGGAAGACAACCTCTTCCTGCGTACTGGGGCCGATAAACTCATCTTT.

Concerning this clone itself: With only one base between it and a far larger clone, this is likely a read error. This CDR3 is also generated by other DNA sequences in the sample. The chain combines TRDV2 with TRDJ1; 8 nucleotides agree with TRDD3. Germline V lookup: CDR1 GEAIGNYY, CDR2 EKD. This CDR3 has 20 amino acids. CDR3 nucleotides: TGTGCCTGTGACACCCTCTCTGGGGGACCCCCCCGAGAACACTTCCATAAACTCATATTT. Translation: CACDTLSGGPPREHFHKLIF.

A word on this clone: Since a far larger clone is one base different, this is likely a read error. Other nucleotide sequences from this sample produce the same CDR3. The rearrangement uses TRDV2 and TRDJ1, with D unclear. Germline-derived CDR1 and CDR2 are GEAIGNYY and EKD. The CDR3 spans 14 residues. As DNA, the CDR3 is TGTGCCTCTGACAAACTAGGGGACACCGATAAACTCATCTTT. It is translated as CASDKLGDTDKLIF.

In this sample, this clone turned up a few times. TCRdb's protein, taken from a much larger clone, differs from this DNA's translation at residue 10, likely owing to a read error; the protein displayed comes from the DNA. The chain carries TRDV2 and TRDJ1; D remains ambiguous. Between the trimmed V and J ends, which lost 3 bases and 1 base, there was a span of 20 bases. CDR1 and CDR2 from the germline V gene are GEAIGNYY and EKD. CDR3 length equals 17 residues. In DNA form, the CDR3 reads TGTGCCTGTGACGGCCTCGGGGTTCCCGTAGGCACCGATAAACTCATCTTT. It is translated as CACDGLGVPVGTDKLIF.

This clone was seen only a few times. This DNA's translation and the protein TCRdb lists, from a much larger clone, do not match at residue 2, likely due to a read error; the protein shown is translated from the DNA. V usage is TRDV2 and J usage is TRDJ1; D unresolved. CDR1 is GEAIGNYY, CDR2 EKD, per germline. The CDR3 length is 15 residues. The chain's CDR3 is CSCDTLLTVLDKLIF. The CDR3 coding sequence is TGTTCCTGTGACACTCTACTGACCGTGCTCGATAAACTCATCTTT.

This clone is labeled as large. The sample holds other DNA sequences that translate to the same CDR3. This CDR3 is CACDTGWGIRTGWDTRQMFF. The CDR3 nucleotides read TGTGCCTGTGACACCGGATGGGGGATACGAACCGGCTGGGACACCCGACAGATGTTTTTC. V is TRDV2 and J is TRDJ3, with TRDD3 matching 11 bases. Per the germline V gene, CDR1 is GEAIGNYY and CDR2 is EKD. The CDR3 loop spans 20 amino acids. The V gene end was trimmed by 0 bases and the J gene end by 3 bases; junction bases not matched to a gene: 9.